These 32 T cell receptor beta chains came from one sample sequenced in a study of blood T cell repertoires in COVID-19. Sequencing used immunoSEQ multiplex PCR; TCRdb keeps in-frame clones, though not all of them. The sample holds roughly 100,000 clones, about 80% seen once. Sequenced: peripheral blood. All receptors come from a human donor in a cohort sampled during active or convalescent COVID-19.

The rearrangement links TRBV6-2 or TRBV6-3 to TRBJ2-7; 7 nucleotides line up with TRBD2. In germline, CDR1 is MNHEY, CDR2 SVGEGT. V lost 0 bases, J lost 3 bases, and 2 bases stayed unmatched. The CDR3 has 14 amino acids. In nucleotides, the CDR3 is TGTGCCAGCAGTTACTCGAGCGGGATCTACGAGCAGTACTTC. This sequence encodes CASSYSSGIYEQYF.

The chain employs TRBV11-2 and TRBJ2-2; D might be TRBD1 (6 bases). V was clipped by 3 bases and J by 7 bases, with 12 bases between them. The CDR3 has 14 residues. The germline gives CDR1 SGHAT, CDR2 FQNNGV. The CDR3 DNA reads TGTGCCAGCAGCTTTAACACAGGGTTCGGGGAGCTGTTTTTT. This gives the protein CASSFNTGFGELFF. The entire variable domain, with the rest obtained from reference TRBV11-2 and TRBJ2-2, is as follows: EAGVAQSPRYKIIEKRQSVAFWCNPISGHATLYWYQQILGQGPKLLIQFQNNGVVDDSQLPKDRFSAERLKGVDSTLKIQPAKLEDSAVYLCASSFNTGFGELFFGEGSRLTVL.

The chain employs TRBV5-1 and TRBJ1-1, with a possible D match to TRBD1 (6 bases). The germline V gene has CDR1 SGHRS and CDR2 YFSETQ. V lost 4 bases, J lost 0 bases, and 13 bases lay in between. This CDR3 spans 15 amino acids. DNA of the CDR3: TGCGCCAGCAGCACCCGGACAGCCATGAACACTGAAGCTTTCTTT. Translated: CASSTRTAMNTEAFF. Supplemented by reference TRBV5-1 and TRBJ1-1, the full variable domain reads KAGVTQTPRYLIKTRGQQVTLSCSPISGHRSVSWYQQTPGQGLQFLFEYFSETQRNKGNFPGRFSGRQFSNSRSEMNVSTLELGDSALYLCASSTRTAMNTEAFFGQGTRLTVV.

This sequence joins TRBV5-5 and TRBJ1-1; 9 bases fit TRBD1. Germline CDR1 SGHKS, CDR2 YYEKEE (reference sequence). CDR3 length: 14 residues. V trimming: 5 bases; J trimming: 0 bases; junction bases outside the gene matches: 2. Here the CDR3 DNA reads TGTGCCAGCAGGTGGACAGGGGTGAACACTGAAGCTTTCTTT. This encodes CASRWTGVNTEAFF.

The V and J genes are TRBV19 and TRBJ1-2; 10 bases match TRBD1. The CDR3 runs to 15 residues. From germline, CDR1 is LNHDA and CDR2 SQIVND (reference sequence). The ends lost 1 base at V and 4 bases at J; junction bases unmatched: 3. CDR3 sequence reads: CASSIAGTGAYGYTF. DNA of the CDR3: TGTGCCAGTAGTATAGCCGGGACAGGGGCCTATGGCTACACCTTC.

The chain employs TRBV5-3 and TRBJ1-3; D is unclear. TRBV5-3 is designated an ORF whose function remains uncertain. The CDR3 consists of 17 residues. The germline V and J ends were trimmed by 4 bases and 0 bases, with 17 bases remaining between them. CDR3 residues: CARSPEVDDCSGNTIYF. For the CDR3, the DNA is TGTGCCAGAAGCCCCGAAGTAGACGACTGCTCTGGAAACACCATATATTTT.

The gene calls are TRBV5-1 and TRBJ2-2, with 10 bases fitting TRBD1. Germline V lookup: CDR1 SGHRS, CDR2 YFSETQ. Losses at the gene ends were 0 bases for V and 5 bases for J; bases not matched to a gene: 4. This CDR3 contains 16 residues. The CDR3, as DNA: TGCGCCAGCAGCTTGGGACAGGGGGCAGGGACCGGGGAGCTGTTTTTT. It encodes CASSLGQGAGTGELFF. The whole variable domain, remainder taken from reference TRBV5-1 and TRBJ2-2, is KAGVTQTPRYLIKTRGQQVTLSCSPISGHRSVSWYQQTPGQGLQFLFEYFSETQRNKGNFPGRFSGRQFSNSRSEMNVSTLELGDSALYLCASSLGQGAGTGELFFGEGSRLTVL.

The chain is built from TRBV7-2 and TRBJ1-5, with D unclear. This CDR3 region has 14 residues. V lost 5 bases, J lost 7 bases, and 15 bases lay in between. Germline V lookup: CDR1 SGHTA, CDR2 FQGNSA. CDR3 amino acids: CASSPVRGYQPQHF. The CDR3, as DNA: TGTGCCAGCAGCCCAGTCCGGGGTTACCAGCCCCAGCATTTT. Together with reference TRBV7-2 and TRBJ1-5, the CDR3 gives the full variable domain: GAGVSQSPSNKVTEKGKDVELRCDPISGHTALYWYRQSLGQGLEFLIYFQGNSAPDKSGLPSDRFSAERTGGSVSTLTIQRTQQEDSAVYLCASSPVRGYQPQHFGDGTRLSIL.

The rearrangement uses TRBV10-3 and TRBJ1-2, with 7 bases identical to TRBD1. This CDR3 region has 14 residues. Germline V gene sequence: CDR1 ENHRY, CDR2 SYGVKD. V shed 10 bases and J 6 bases; nucleotides not matched to a gene: 14. The CDR3: CATLEPTGVDGYTF. The CDR3, as DNA: TGTGCCACCTTAGAACCTACAGGGGTTGATGGCTACACCTTC.

This chain connects TRBV7-3 to TRBJ2-2, with 7 bases aligning to TRBD2. The CDR3 is 17 residues long. In germline, CDR1 is SGHTA, CDR2 FQGTGA. Trimming cost V 1 base and J 6 bases; bases outside gene matches: 11. In DNA, the CDR3 is TGTGCCAGCAGCTTAAAGACCAGGGAAAGCGGGGCCGGGGAGCTGTTTTTT. Amino acid sequence: CASSLKTRESGAGELFF.

The CDR3 is CASRTRDRINYGYTF. CDR3 nucleotide sequence: TGTGCCAGCAGGACCCGGGACAGAATAAACTATGGCTACACCTTC. This chain connects TRBV6-5 to TRBJ1-2; 7 positions agree with TRBD1. Looked up from germline, CDR1 is MNHEY and CDR2 is SVGAGI. V shed 6 bases and J 2 bases; nucleotides not matched to a gene: 9. The CDR3 is 15 residues long.

The V gene is TRBV6-5, the J gene TRBJ2-7; 8 bases match TRBD1. CDR3 size: 14 residues. V shed 6 bases, J shed 6 bases, and the junction held 10 bases outside the gene matches. Germline-derived CDR1 and CDR2 are MNHEY and SVGAGI. The DNA of the CDR3 is TGTGCCAGCAGCCTCGGACAGGGCTTCGGCGAGCAGTACTTC. Its translation: CASSLGQGFGEQYF.

The chain employs TRBV7-6 and TRBJ2-5, with TRBD1 matching over 7 bases. The CDR3 totals 14 residues. V gave up 3 bases and J gave up 4 bases; unmatched junction bases: 5. Germline V gene lookup returns CDR1 SGHVS and CDR2 FNYEAQ. The CDR3 protein is CASSFNRGGETQYF. In DNA, the CDR3 is TGTGCCAGCAGCTTCAACAGGGGTGGAGAGACCCAGTACTTC.

J is TRBJ2-4 and V is TRBV14; D uncertain. V dropped 1 base and J dropped 0 bases, with 7 bases sitting between them. CDR1 and CDR2 (germline): SGHDN, FVKESK. The CDR3 extends over 15 amino acids. In nucleotides, the CDR3 is TGTGCCAGCAGCCAAGTCAGGCTAGCCAAAAACATTCAGTACTTC. This gives the protein CASSQVRLAKNIQYF.

Only one count was recorded for this clone. The chain uses TRBV19 and TRBJ1-5, with a weak D call TRBD1 (6 bases). Looked up from germline, CDR1 is LNHDA and CDR2 is SQIVND (reference sequence). This CDR3 region has 16 residues. V lost 7 bases and J lost 1, with 17 bases in between. In DNA form, the CDR3 reads TGTGCCAGTAACGATAACAGGGCTCCCAGCAATCAGCCCCAGCATTTT. Protein: CASNDNRAPSNQPQHF.

The chain combines TRBV6-5 with TRBJ1-5, with no clear D. The germline CDR1 and CDR2 sequences are MNHEY and SVGAGI. V lost 6 bases to trimming and J lost 2 bases, with 11 bases between them. This CDR3 contains 14 residues. The DNA for the CDR3 is TGTGCCAGCAGCCCCGGGGTTGGCAATCAGCCCCAGCATTTT. Its protein product is CASSPGVGNQPQHF.

The chain uses TRBV19 and TRBJ1-1; TRBD1 matches at 9 bases. V gave up 9 bases and J gave up 3 bases; unmatched junction bases: 8. In germline, CDR1 is LNHDA, CDR2 SQIVND (reference sequence). This CDR3 has 14 residues. The CDR3 loop reads CASTLWDRDTEAFF. The CDR3 DNA sequence: TGTGCCAGCACTTTATGGGACAGGGACACTGAAGCTTTCTTT.

The chain uses TRBV29-1 and TRBJ1-1; TRBD1 might be the D (5 bases). V lost 0 bases and J 2 bases, leaving 7 bases between the germline ends. The CDR3 spans 13 residues. From germline, CDR1 is SQVTM and CDR2 ANQGSEA. CDR3 sequence (DNA): TGCAGCGTTGAAGACAGGGCTAACACTGAAGCTTTCTTT. This translates into CSVEDRANTEAFF.

This chain joins TRBV7-3 and TRBJ2-5; 9 bases match TRBD2. Germline CDR1 reads SGHTA; CDR2 reads FQGTGA. V dropped 1 base and J dropped 4; count of bases not matched to a gene: 4. The CDR3 sequence is 15 residues long. The CDR3 loop is CASSLMAGGRETQYF. The DNA of the CDR3 is TGTGCCAGCAGCTTAATGGCGGGGGGGCGAGAGACCCAGTACTTC.

The gene calls are TRBV7-9 and TRBJ1-1; 7 bases line up with TRBD1. Trimming at V came to 2 bases and at J to 4 bases, leaving 10 bases not matched to a gene. This CDR3 is built from 16 residues. Germline V lookup: CDR1 SEHNR, CDR2 FQNEAQ (reference sequence). CDR3 coding DNA: TGTGCCAGCAGCTTACCGTCCTACAGGGGAGGCACTGAAGCTTTCTTT. Its protein product is CASSLPSYRGGTEAFF. Full variable domain (remainder filled in from reference TRBV7-9 and TRBJ1-1): DTGVSQNPRHKITKRGQNVTFRCDPISEHNRLYWYRQTLGQGPEFLTYFQNEAQLEKSRLLSDRFSAERPKGSFSTLEIQRTEQGDSAMYLCASSLPSYRGGTEAFFGQGTRLTVV.

This rearrangement joins TRBV3-1 (or the pseudogene TRBV3-2) to TRBJ2-2; D remains unclear. V gave up 6 bases and J gave up 3 bases, with 11 bases separating them. The germline CDR1 and CDR2 sequences are LGHDT and YNNKEL (reference sequence). The CDR3 is 14 amino acids. CDR3 bases: TGTGCCAGCAGATTCGACTGGTACACCGGGGAGCTGTTTTTT. It specifies CASRFDWYTGELFF.

This clone showed up just once. At one of its ends the junction is not consistent with the germline gene, which may arise from a read error. The CDR3 is CASSHGGAQGTQYF. The CDR3 DNA is TGTGCCAGCAGCCACGGGGGGGCCCAAGGGACCCAGTACTTC. This chain links TRBV3-1 (or the pseudogene TRBV3-2) with TRBJ2-5; 8 nucleotides match TRBD2. This CDR3 is 14 amino acids long. CDR1 is LGHDT, CDR2 YNNKEL, per germline (reference sequence).

The CDR3: CASRYTGIPTDTQYF. CDR3 DNA: TGCGCCAGCAGATACACAGGTATTCCCACAGATACGCAGTATTTT. The chain is built from TRBV10-2 and TRBJ2-3; a possible D gene is TRBD1 (5 bases). Germline V gene lookup returns CDR1 WSHSY and CDR2 SAAADI. V lost 6 bases to trimming and J lost 2 bases, with 15 bases between them. The CDR3 contains 15 residues.

CDR3 loop: CASSQAGVEAFF. CDR3 in DNA: TGTGCCAGCAGCCAAGCGGGAGTAGAAGCTTTCTTT. J is TRBJ1-1 and V is TRBV4-2; D ambiguous. Germline V gene sequence: CDR1 LGHNA, CDR2 YNFKEQ. V was shortened by 1 base and J by 8 bases, with 8 bases between the two germline ends. This CDR3 has 12 residues.

This clone showed up just once. The chain is built from TRBV5-5 and TRBJ1-1; D remains ambiguous. V was cut by 2 bases and J by 5 bases, with 10 bases left in between. The CDR3 contains 13 residues. Germline CDR1 is SGHKS and CDR2 is YYEKEE (reference sequence). Written as DNA, the CDR3 is TGTGCCAGCAGCTTCGGAACGGGAACTGAAGCTTTCTTT. This encodes CASSFGTGTEAFF.

In its sample, this clone was seen a few times. This rearrangement joins TRBV12-3 or TRBV12-4 to TRBJ2-5; TRBD1 matches at 10 bases. Unmatched junction bases numbered 3, after V lost 4 bases and J lost 7 bases. There are 13 residues in the CDR3. The CDR3, as DNA: TGTGCCAGCAGTTCGGACAGGGGGGGGACCCAGTACTTC. Protein product: CASSSDRGGTQYF.

This chain joins TRBV11-3 and TRBJ2-7, with a weak D call TRBD1 (5 bases). Trimming removed 4 bases from V and 4 bases from J, with 14 bases in between. Germline V gene lookup returns CDR1 SGHNT and CDR2 YENEEA. The CDR3 spans 14 residues. CDR3 DNA sequence: TGTGCCAGCAGCTCGCAACCCCAGGGTTACGAGCAGTACTTC. Residues: CASSSQPQGYEQYF. The entire variable domain, with the rest obtained from reference TRBV11-3 and TRBJ2-7, is as follows: EAGVVQSPRYKIIEKKQPVAFWCNPISGHNTLYWYLQNLGQGPELLIRYENEEAVDDSQLPKDRFSAERLKGVDSTLKIQPAELGDSAVYLCASSSQPQGYEQYFGPGTRLTVT.

The chain is built from TRBV12-3 or TRBV12-4 and TRBJ2-1; possible D gene TRBD2, 5 bases. Trimming took 2 bases from V and 5 from J, leaving 7 bases between them. This CDR3 contains 13 residues. CDR3 in DNA: TGTGCCAGCAGTTTACGGGGTCACAATGAGCAGTTCTTC. Encoded protein: CASSLRGHNEQFF.

A single count supports this clone. The CDR3 sequence is CASTRMEVGYGYTF. Written as DNA, the CDR3 is TGTGCCAGCACCCGAATGGAGGTGGGCTATGGCTACACCTTC. V is TRBV6-5 and J is TRBJ1-2, with unresolved D. CDR3 length: 14 residues. Germline values: CDR1 MNHEY, CDR2 SVGAGI. The ends were cut back, 7 bases at V and 4 bases at J, with 16 bases in the middle.

The V call is TRBV18, the J call TRBJ2-3; the D is unclear. Per the germline V gene, CDR1 is KGHSH and CDR2 is LQKENI. CDR3 size: 12 residues. V was shortened by 3 bases and J by 4 bases, with 5 bases between the two germline ends. The CDR3 region has the DNA TGTGCCAGCTCACCCCTCTCAGATACGCAGTATTTT. It specifies CASSPLSDTQYF. The whole variable domain, remainder taken from reference TRBV18 and TRBJ2-3, is NAGVMQNPRHLVRRRGQEARLRCSPMKGHSHVYWYRQLPEEGLKFMVYLQKENIIDESGMPKERFSAEFPKEGPSILRIQQVVRGDSAAYFCASSPLSDTQYFGPGTRLTVL.

This chain joins TRBV28 and TRBJ1-5; a weak D match, TRBD1 (5 bases). Trimming took off 4 bases at V and 2 bases at J, with 12 bases between the two ends. Germline V CDR1 and CDR2: MDHEN, SYDVKM. The CDR3 is made up of 15 amino acids. In DNA form, the CDR3 reads TGTGCCAGCAGTTCCCCCCGACAGCGCAATCAGCCCCAGCATTTT. Translated, it gives CASSSPRQRNQPQHF.

The J gene is TRBJ2-7, the V gene TRBV13; D perhaps matches TRBD1 (5 bases). Germline lookup yields CDR1 PRHDT and CDR2 FYEKMQ (reference sequence). This CDR3 spans 14 amino acids. Trimming stripped 3 bases from V and 6 bases from J, with 15 bases between. Here the CDR3 DNA reads TGTGCCAGCAGCTTCCTTTCCAGGGCTCGCGAGCAGTACTTC. Encoded protein: CASSFLSRAREQYF.